The 17 T cell receptor beta chains given below trace back to one sample, sequenced in a study of prognosis after radiotherapy for stage I lung cancer. From genomic DNA, two-round multiplex PCR was used to amplify TCR beta CDR3. Every TRBV and TRBJ gene had its own specific primer in first-round PCR. From the multiplex PCR reads, TCRdb called clonotypes with MiXCR, one entry per CDR3 protein. The sample yields 30,000 or so distinct CDR3 sequences, 42% seen once. The starting material was PBMCs, obtained before or after stereotactic body radiation therapy (not recorded which). The source of these receptors is a donor aged 50 or older with non-small cell lung cancer.

This clonotype was seen ten or more times. The chain employs TRBV20-1 and TRBJ2-1; D is undetermined. Germline V gene data show CDR1 as DFQATT and CDR2 as SNEGSKA (reference sequence). CDR3 length equals 11 residues. V was clipped by 0 bases and J by 7 bases, with 4 bases between them. CDR3 residues: CSAREPNEQFF. In nucleotides, the CDR3 is TGCAGTGCTAGAGAGCCGAATGAGCAGTTCTTC.

This clonotype was recorded once. The rearrangement uses TRBV6-1 and TRBJ2-3, with TRBD2 matching over 8 bases. The CDR3 runs 15 residues. With 2 bases clipped from V and 2 bases from J, the junction kept 3 bases outside the gene matches. Germline V gene sequence: CDR1 MNHNS, CDR2 SASEGT. As DNA, the CDR3 is TGTGCCAGCAGTGAATCGGGAGGGCTCACAGATACGCAGTATTTT. Translation gives CASSESGGLTDTQYF.

This clonotype was seen ten or more times. V is TRBV15 and J is TRBJ2-2; 8 bases agree with TRBD2. Germline lookup yields CDR1 LNHNV and CDR2 YYDKDF (reference sequence). The V and J ends lost 1 base and 1 base, in that order; junction bases with no gene match: 2. The CDR3 extends over 16 amino acids. Here the CDR3 DNA reads TGTGCCACCAGCAGAGTGGCGGGAGGGAACACCGGGGAGCTGTTTTTT. Translating gives CATSRVAGGNTGELFF.

This chain uses TRBV12-5 with TRBJ2-7, with D possibly matching TRBD1 (5 bases). Trimming shortened V by 7 bases and J by 2 bases, and 6 bases separated the two germline ends. CDR1 is LGHNT and CDR2 is FRNRAP in the germline V gene. The CDR3 is made up of 11 amino acids. CDR3 residues: CASVGAYEQYF. CDR3 nucleotides: TGTGCTAGTGTAGGGGCCTACGAGCAGTACTTC. Based on the CDR3 plus reference TRBV12-5 and TRBJ2-7, the full variable domain is DARVTQTPRHKVTEMGQEVTMRCQPILGHNTVFWYRQTMMQGLELLAYFRNRAPLDDSGMPKDRFSAEMPDATLATLKIQPSEPRDSAVYFCASVGAYEQYFGPGTRLTVT.

This clonotype was detected only a few times. One base away lies a much larger clone, so this may be a sequencing read error. This chain joins TRBV6-2 or TRBV6-3 and TRBJ2-5; 12 bases fit TRBD2. J gave up 4 bases and V 6 bases, and 3 bases lay outside the gene matches. CDR1 and CDR2 from the germline V gene are MNHEY and SVGEGT. The length of the CDR3 is 14 residues. CDR3: CASSVTSGGETQYF. In DNA, the CDR3 is TGTGCCAGCAGCGTGACTAGCGGGGGAGAGACCCAGTACTTC.

By share of the sample, this clonotype is medium-sized. The CDR3 loop is CASSPLGQATGTIYF. In nucleotides, the CDR3 is TGTGCCAGCAGCCCATTGGGACAGGCGACTGGCACCATATATTTT. The chain carries TRBV11-2 and TRBJ1-3; 8 positions match TRBD1. The germline V gene has CDR1 SGHAT and CDR2 FQNNGV. J gave up 9 bases and V 5 bases, and 12 bases lay outside the gene matches. The CDR3 has 15 residues.

V usage is TRBV19 and J usage is TRBJ2-2, with D perhaps assigned TRBD1 or TRBD2 (5 bases each). Per the germline V gene, CDR1 is LNHDA and CDR2 is SQIVND (reference sequence). V lost 4 bases and J 4 bases, leaving 7 bases between the germline ends. This CDR3 has 13 amino acids. The CDR3 sequence: CASSTGTTGELFF. CDR3 DNA: TGTGCCAGTAGTACAGGGACCACCGGGGAGCTGTTTTTT.

The chain combines TRBV11-2 with TRBJ2-7, with 14 nucleotides matching TRBD2. The V and J ends lost 4 bases and 0 bases, in that order; junction bases with no gene match: 5. This CDR3 has 17 residues. Germline V gene data show CDR1 as SGHAT and CDR2 as FQNNGV. CDR3 nucleotide sequence: TGTGCCAGCAGCTCAAGGACTAGCGGGAGGACCTCCTACGAGCAGTACTTC. Encoded protein: CASSSRTSGRTSYEQYF.

This clonotype qualifies as medium-sized. This sequence joins TRBV20-1 and TRBJ1-2; D uncertain. This CDR3 has 11 residues. The V gene lost 5 bases and the J gene lost 1 base, with 5 bases spanning the gap. Germline V gene sequence: CDR1 DFQATT, CDR2 SNEGSKA (reference sequence). CDR3 in amino acids: CSAGYNYGYTF. CDR3 DNA: TGCAGTGCTGGATATAACTATGGCTACACCTTC.

This clonotype qualifies as medium-sized. The chain is built from TRBV6-1 and TRBJ1-3; no firm D call. The CDR3 has 12 amino acids. Germline CDR1 reads MNHNS; CDR2 reads SASEGT. V lost 2 bases, J lost 6 bases, and 5 bases lay in between. The CDR3 region has the DNA TGTGCCAGCAGTGAACGGGCAAACACCATATATTTT. Amino acid sequence: CASSERANTIYF.

The sample holds many counts of this clonotype. V and J are TRBV4-1 and TRBJ2-5, with TRBD2 matching 7 bases. CDR1 and CDR2 (germline): MGHRA, YSYEKL. V was clipped by 1 base and J by 5 bases; unmatched bases: 7. This CDR3 has 15 amino acids. CDR3 region: CASSQGEGRGETQYF. The CDR3 DNA sequence: TGCGCCAGCAGCCAAGGTGAAGGGAGGGGTGAGACCCAGTACTTC.

About this clonotype itself: It differs at one base from a far larger clone, so likely a read error. V gene TRBV6-6 combines with J gene TRBJ1-3; no clear D. The germline V gene has CDR1 MNHNY and CDR2 SVGAGI (reference sequence). The CDR3 length is 17 residues. CDR3 in DNA: TGTGCCAGCAGTTACTCGAAGCCGGGTAACTCTGTAAACACCATATATTTT. Protein product: CASSYSKPGNSVNTIYF.

With respect to this clonotype: A junction boundary mismatches the germline segment, possibly from a read error. The V call is TRBV13, the J call TRBJ2-2; 7 bases match TRBD1. This CDR3 is 18 amino acids long. Per the germline V gene, CDR1 is PRHDT and CDR2 is FYEKMQ (reference sequence). For the CDR3, the DNA is TGTTCCAGCACCTTAATCAACTGGGGGCAGGGGGACACCGGGGAGCTGTTTTTT. This translates into CSSTLINWGQGDTGELFF.

This clonotype was detected a few times. This rearrangement joins TRBV30 to TRBJ1-1, with D tentatively TRBD1 (6 bases). Between the trimmed V and J ends, which lost 4 bases and 12 bases, there was a span of 15 bases. From germline, CDR1 is GTSNPN and CDR2 SVGIG (reference sequence). The CDR3 loop spans 11 amino acids. The CDR3 bases are TGTGCCTGGACGTGGGGGCCGACTACTTTCTTT. Amino acids: CAWTWGPTTFF.

J is TRBJ2-7 and V is TRBV5-1, with 7 bases identical to TRBD2. V lost 1 base to trimming and J lost 4 bases; unmatched junction nucleotides: 20. In germline, CDR1 is SGHRS, CDR2 YFSETQ. The CDR3 spans 19 residues. The CDR3 loop is CASSLCGFGDLAAPYEQYF. CDR3 sequence (DNA): TGCGCCAGCAGCTTGTGTGGGTTCGGAGACCTAGCGGCACCTTACGAGCAGTACTTC.

This clonotype has a count of ten or more. This chain uses TRBV4-1 with TRBJ1-5; no clear D gene. V shed 0 bases and J shed 4 bases, with 16 bases lying between them. From germline, CDR1 is MGHRA and CDR2 YSYEKL. The CDR3 has 17 amino acids. CDR3 loop: CASSQDASQLGNQPQHF. For the CDR3, the DNA is TGCGCCAGCAGCCAAGATGCGTCACAGCTCGGAAATCAGCCCCAGCATTTT.

The CDR3 coding sequence is TGTGCCAGCGTATTAAGTAGGGGGGCACGAAACAATGAGCAGTTCTTC. This translates into CASVLSRGARNNEQFF. The chain combines TRBV12-3 or TRBV12-4 with TRBJ2-1, with D tentatively TRBD1 or TRBD2 (6 bases each). The CDR3 is made up of 16 amino acids. Trimming removed 8 bases from V and 5 bases from J, with 22 bases in between.